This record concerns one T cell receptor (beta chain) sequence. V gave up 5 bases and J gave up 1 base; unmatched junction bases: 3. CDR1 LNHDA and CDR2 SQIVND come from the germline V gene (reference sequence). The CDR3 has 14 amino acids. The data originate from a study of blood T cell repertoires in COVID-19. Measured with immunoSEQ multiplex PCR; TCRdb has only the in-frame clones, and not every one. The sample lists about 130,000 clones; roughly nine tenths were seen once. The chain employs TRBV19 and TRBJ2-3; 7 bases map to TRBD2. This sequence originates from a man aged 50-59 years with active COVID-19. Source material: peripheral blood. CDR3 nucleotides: TGTGCCAGTAGTTCTAGCGGTGGCACAGATACGCAGTATTTT. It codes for CASSSSGGTDTQYF.